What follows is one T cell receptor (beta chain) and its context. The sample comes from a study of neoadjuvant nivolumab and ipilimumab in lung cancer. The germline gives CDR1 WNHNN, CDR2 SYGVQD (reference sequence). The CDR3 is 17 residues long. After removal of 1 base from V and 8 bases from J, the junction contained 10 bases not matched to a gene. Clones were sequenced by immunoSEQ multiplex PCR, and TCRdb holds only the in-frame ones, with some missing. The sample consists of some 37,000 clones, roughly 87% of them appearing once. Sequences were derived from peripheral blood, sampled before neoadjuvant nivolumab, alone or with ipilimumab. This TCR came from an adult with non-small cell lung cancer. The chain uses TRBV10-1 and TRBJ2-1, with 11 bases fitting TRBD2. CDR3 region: CASSECGTSGCSDEQFF. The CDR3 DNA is TGCGCCAGCAGTGAGTGTGGGACTAGCGGATGCTCCGATGAGCAGTTCTTC.